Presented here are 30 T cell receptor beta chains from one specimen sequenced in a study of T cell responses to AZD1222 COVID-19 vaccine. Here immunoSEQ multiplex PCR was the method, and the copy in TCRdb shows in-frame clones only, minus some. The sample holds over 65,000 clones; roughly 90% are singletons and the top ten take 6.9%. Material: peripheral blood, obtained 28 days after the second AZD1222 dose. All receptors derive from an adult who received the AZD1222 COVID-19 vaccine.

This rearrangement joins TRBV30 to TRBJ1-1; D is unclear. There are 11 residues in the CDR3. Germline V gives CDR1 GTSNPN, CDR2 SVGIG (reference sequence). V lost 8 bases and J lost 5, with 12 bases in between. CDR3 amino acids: CALDWATEAFF. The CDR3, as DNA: TGTGCCCTGGATTGGGCGACTGAAGCTTTCTTT.

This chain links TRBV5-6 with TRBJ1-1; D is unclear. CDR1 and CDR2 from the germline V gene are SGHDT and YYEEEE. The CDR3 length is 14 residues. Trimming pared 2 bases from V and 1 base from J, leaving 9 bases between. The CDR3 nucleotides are TGTGCCAGCAGCTTTCCGGAGACGAACACTGAAGCTTTCTTT. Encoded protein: CASSFPETNTEAFF.

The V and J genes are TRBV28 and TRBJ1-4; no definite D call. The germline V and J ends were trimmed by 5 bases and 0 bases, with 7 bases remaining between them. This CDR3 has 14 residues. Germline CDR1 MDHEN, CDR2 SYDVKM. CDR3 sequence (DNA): TGTGCCAGCAGTGAGTTTACAACTAATGAAAAACTGTTTTTT. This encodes CASSEFTTNEKLFF.

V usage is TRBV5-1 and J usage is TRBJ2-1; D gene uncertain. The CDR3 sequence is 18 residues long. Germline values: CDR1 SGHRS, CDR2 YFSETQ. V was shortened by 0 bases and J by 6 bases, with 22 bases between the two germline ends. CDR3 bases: TGCGCCAGCAGCTTGGCCCAGGCTAGTCCCGGTCGAGTCAATGAGCAGTTCTTC. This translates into CASSLAQASPGRVNEQFF.

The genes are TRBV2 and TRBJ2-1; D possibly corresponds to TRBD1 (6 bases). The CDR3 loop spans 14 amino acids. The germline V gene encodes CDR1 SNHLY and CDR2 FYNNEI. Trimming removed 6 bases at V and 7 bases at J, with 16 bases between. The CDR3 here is CASSRLTGGNEQFF. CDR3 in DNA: TGTGCCAGCAGCAGACTGACAGGTGGGAATGAGCAGTTCTTC.

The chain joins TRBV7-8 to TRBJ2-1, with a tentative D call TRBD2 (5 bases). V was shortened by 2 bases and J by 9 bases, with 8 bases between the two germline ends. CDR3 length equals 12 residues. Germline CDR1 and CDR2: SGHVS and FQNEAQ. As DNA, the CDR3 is TGTGCCAGCAGCTTATCAGGACTTGAGCAGTTCTTC. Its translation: CASSLSGLEQFF.

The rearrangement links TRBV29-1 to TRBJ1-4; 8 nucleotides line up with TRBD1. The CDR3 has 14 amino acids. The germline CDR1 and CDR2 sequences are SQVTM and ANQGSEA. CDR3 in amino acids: CSSYTGGPNEKLFF. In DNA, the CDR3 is TGCAGTTCGTACACAGGGGGACCAAATGAAAAACTGTTTTTT.

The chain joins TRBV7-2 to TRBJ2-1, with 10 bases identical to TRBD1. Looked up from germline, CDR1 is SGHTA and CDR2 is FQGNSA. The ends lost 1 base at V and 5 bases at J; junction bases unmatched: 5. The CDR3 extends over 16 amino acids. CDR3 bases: TGTGCCAGCAGCTTAGATGGGACAGGGGCCAACAATGAGCAGTTCTTC. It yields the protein CASSLDGTGANNEQFF. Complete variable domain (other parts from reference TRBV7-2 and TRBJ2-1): GAGVSQSPSNKVTEKGKDVELRCDPISGHTALYWYRQSLGQGLEFLIYFQGNSAPDKSGLPSDRFSAERTGGSVSTLTIQRTQQEDSAVYLCASSLDGTGANNEQFFGPGTRLTVL.

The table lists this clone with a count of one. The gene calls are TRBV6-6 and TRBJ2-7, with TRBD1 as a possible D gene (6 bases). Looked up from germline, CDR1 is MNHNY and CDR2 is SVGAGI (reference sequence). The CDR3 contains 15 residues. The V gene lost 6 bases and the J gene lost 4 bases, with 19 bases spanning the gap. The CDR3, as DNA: TGTGCCAGCAGAGCGAGGTCGGGACAAGTATACGAGCAGTACTTC. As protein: CASRARSGQVYEQYF.

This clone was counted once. CDR3 in amino acids: CASSPLLAGEVYNEQFF. The CDR3 bases are TGTGCCAGCAGTCCCCTACTAGCGGGAGAGGTCTACAATGAGCAGTTCTTC. The gene calls are TRBV6-2 or TRBV6-3 and TRBJ2-1; TRBD2 matches at 11 bases. The CDR3 extends over 17 amino acids. Germline CDR1 is MNHEY and CDR2 is SVGEGT. Trimming at V came to 5 bases and at J to 3 bases, leaving 9 bases not matched to a gene.

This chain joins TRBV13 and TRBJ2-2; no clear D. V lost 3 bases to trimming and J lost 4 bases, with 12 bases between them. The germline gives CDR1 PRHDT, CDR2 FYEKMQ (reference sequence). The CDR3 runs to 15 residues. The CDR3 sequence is CASSLTVPPTGELFF. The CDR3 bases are TGTGCCAGCAGCTTGACCGTTCCACCCACCGGGGAGCTGTTTTTT.

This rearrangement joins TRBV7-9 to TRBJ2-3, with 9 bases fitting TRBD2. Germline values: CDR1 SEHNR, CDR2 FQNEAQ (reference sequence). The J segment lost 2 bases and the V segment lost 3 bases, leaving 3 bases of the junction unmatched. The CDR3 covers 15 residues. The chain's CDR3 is CASSFTSGLTDTQYF. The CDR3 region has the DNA TGTGCCAGCAGCTTCACTAGCGGGCTCACAGATACGCAGTATTTT.

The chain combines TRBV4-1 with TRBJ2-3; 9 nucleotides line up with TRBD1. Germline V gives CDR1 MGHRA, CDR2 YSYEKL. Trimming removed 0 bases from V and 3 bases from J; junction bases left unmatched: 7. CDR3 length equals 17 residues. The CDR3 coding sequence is TGCGCCAGCAGCCAAGATGGCCGGGACAGGGTAACAGATACGCAGTATTTT. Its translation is CASSQDGRDRVTDTQYF.

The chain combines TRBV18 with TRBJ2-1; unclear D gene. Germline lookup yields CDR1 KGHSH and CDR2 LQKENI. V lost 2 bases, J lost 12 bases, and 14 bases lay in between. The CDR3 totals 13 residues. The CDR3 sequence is CASSPRTQSGQFF. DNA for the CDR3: TGTGCCAGCTCACCAAGGACCCAGTCGGGGCAGTTCTTC.

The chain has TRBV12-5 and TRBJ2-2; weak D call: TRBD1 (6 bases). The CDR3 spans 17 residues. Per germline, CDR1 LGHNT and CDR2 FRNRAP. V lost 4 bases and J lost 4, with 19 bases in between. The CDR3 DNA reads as TGTGCTAGTGGTTCGGGCAGGGGTTTGGCGGGCACCGGGGAGCTGTTTTTT. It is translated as CASGSGRGLAGTGELFF.

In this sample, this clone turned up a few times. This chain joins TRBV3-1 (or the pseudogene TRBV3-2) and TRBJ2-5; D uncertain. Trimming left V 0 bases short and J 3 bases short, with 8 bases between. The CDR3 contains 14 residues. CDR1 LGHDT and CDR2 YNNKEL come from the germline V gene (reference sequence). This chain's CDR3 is CASSQDWQKETQYF. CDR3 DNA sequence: TGTGCCAGCAGCCAAGATTGGCAAAAAGAGACCCAGTACTTC.

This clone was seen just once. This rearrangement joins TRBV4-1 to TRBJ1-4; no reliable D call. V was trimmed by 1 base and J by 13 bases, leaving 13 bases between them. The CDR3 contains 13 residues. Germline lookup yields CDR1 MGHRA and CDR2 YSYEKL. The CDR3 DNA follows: TGCGCCAGCAGCCAAGCACCCGGGTTGTCACTGTTTTTT. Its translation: CASSQAPGLSLFF.

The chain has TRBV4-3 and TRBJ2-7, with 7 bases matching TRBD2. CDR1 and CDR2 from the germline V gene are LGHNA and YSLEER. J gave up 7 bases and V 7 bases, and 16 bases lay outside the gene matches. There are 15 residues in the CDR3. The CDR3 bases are TGCGCCAGCACGGGGGGAGAAATCCCGGTCTGGGAGCAGTACTTC. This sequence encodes CASTGGEIPVWEQYF.

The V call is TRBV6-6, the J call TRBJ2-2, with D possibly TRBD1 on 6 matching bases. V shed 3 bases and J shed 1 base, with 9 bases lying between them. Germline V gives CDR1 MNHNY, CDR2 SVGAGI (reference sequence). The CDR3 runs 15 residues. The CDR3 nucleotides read TGTGCCAGCAGTTATAGGGGACAGAACACCGGGGAGCTGTTTTTT. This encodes CASSYRGQNTGELFF.

CDR3 amino acids: CASSVAGGSYNEQFF. CDR3 sequence (DNA): TGTGCCAGCAGTGTAGCGGGAGGCTCCTACAATGAGCAGTTCTTC. The genes are TRBV6-4 and TRBJ2-1; 10 nucleotides match TRBD2. V was pared by 4 bases and J by 0 bases, with 0 bases of the junction left unmatched. This CDR3 spans 15 amino acids. Germline CDR1 and CDR2: MRHNA and SNTAGT.

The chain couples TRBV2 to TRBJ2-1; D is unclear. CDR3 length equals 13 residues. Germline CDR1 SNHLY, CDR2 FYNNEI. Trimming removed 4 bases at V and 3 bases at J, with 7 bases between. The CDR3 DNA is TGTGCCAGCAGTGTCTTAGGCTACAATGAGCAGTTCTTC. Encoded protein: CASSVLGYNEQFF.

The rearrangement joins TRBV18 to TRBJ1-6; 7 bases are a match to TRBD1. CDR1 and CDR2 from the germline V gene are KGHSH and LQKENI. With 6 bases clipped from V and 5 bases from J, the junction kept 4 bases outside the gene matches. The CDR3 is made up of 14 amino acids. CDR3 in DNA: TGTGCCAGCTCCGAGCAGGGGGATAATTCACCCCTCCACTTT. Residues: CASSEQGDNSPLHF.

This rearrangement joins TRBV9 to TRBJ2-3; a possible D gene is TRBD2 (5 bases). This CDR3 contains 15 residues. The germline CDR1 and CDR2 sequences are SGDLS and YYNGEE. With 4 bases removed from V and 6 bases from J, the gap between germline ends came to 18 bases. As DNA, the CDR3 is TGTGCCAGCAGCACCAGCGGTCCATACATTGATACGCAGTATTTT. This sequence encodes CASSTSGPYIDTQYF.

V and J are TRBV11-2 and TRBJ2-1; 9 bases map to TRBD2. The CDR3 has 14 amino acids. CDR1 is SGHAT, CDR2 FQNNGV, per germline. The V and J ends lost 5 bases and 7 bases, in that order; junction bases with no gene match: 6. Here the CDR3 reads CASSLIAGANEQFF. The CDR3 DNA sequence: TGTGCCAGCAGCCTGATAGCGGGAGCAAATGAGCAGTTCTTC.

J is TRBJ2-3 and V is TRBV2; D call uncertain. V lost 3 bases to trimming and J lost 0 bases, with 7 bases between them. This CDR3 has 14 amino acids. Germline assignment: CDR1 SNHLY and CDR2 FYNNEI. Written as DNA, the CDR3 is TGTGCCAGCAGTGAGGACGCAAGCACAGATACGCAGTATTTT. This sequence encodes CASSEDASTDTQYF.

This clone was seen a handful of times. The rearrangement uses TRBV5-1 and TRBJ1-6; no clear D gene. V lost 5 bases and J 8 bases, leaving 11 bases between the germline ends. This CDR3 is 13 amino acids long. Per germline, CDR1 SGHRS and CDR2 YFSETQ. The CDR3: CASRSIGDSPLHF. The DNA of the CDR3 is TGCGCCAGCAGGTCGATTGGCGATTCACCCCTCCACTTT.

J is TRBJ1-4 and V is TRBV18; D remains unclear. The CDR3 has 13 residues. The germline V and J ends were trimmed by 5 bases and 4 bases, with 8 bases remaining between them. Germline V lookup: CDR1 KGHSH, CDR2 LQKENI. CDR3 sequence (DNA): TGTGCCAGCTCAGGAGGACTTAATGAAAAACTGTTTTTT. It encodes CASSGGLNEKLFF.

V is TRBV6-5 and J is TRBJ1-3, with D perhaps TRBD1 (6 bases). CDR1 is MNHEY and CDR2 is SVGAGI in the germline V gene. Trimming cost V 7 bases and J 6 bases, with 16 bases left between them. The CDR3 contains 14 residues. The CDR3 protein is CASTAGTTANTIYF. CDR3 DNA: TGTGCCAGCACGGCGGGGACAACAGCAAACACCATATATTTT.

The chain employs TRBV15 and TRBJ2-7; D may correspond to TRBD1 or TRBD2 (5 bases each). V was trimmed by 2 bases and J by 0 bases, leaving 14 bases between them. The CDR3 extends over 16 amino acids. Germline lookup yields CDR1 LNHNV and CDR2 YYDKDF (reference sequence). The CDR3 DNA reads TGTGCCACCAGCAGATCGGGACGGGGATTCTCCTACGAGCAGTACTTC. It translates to CATSRSGRGFSYEQYF.

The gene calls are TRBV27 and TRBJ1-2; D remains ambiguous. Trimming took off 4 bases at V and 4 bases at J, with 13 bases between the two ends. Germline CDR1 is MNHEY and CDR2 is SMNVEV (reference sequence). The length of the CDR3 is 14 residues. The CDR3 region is CASSSIRGGYGYTF. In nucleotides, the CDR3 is TGTGCCAGCAGTTCTATTAGAGGTGGCTATGGCTACACCTTC.